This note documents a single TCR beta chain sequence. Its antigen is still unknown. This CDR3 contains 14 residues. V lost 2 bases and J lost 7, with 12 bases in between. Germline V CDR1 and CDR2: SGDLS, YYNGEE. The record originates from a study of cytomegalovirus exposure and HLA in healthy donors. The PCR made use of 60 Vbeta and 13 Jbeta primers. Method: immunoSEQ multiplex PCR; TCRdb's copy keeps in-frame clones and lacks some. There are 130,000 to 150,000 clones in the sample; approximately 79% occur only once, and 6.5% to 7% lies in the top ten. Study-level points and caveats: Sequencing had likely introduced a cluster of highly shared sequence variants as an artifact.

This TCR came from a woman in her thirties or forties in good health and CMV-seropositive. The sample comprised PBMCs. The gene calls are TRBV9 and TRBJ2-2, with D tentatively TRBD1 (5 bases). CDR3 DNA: TGTGCCAGCAGCGTGAGCTCAGGGATCGGGGAGCTGTTTTTT. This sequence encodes CASSVSSGIGELFF.